The clone carrying this T cell receptor (beta chain) was recorded a few times. The germline V gene has CDR1 MNHNS and CDR2 SASEGT. V gave up 4 bases and J gave up 0 bases, with 9 bases separating them. This CDR3 contains 15 residues. These data come from a study of identical twins. MiXCR was run by TCRdb on the 5' RACE reads, yielding one entry per CDR3 protein. The sample shows under 900,000 distinct CDR3 sequences, 18% of them seen only once. This same sample was also taken into another study, of T cells expressing NK-cell markers.

This sequence was found in a woman between 18 and 29 years old in good health. The chain combines TRBV6-1 with TRBJ1-4; possibly TRBD1 for D (5 bases). Sequencing was performed on PBMCs. CDR3 in amino acids: CASSATAATNEKLFF. For the CDR3, the DNA is TGTGCCAGCAGTGCGACAGCTGCAACTAATGAAAAACTGTTTTTT.